This TCR beta chain was sequenced in a study of response to subunit inactivated influenza vaccine. Study results and caveats: The authors suggested that every seasonal influenza vaccination recruits few new T cells.

As to this clonotype: The antigen is undetermined.

TCRdb re-derived calls from the RT-PCR reads in MiXCR, one entry per CDR3 protein. The repertoire consists of approximately 500,000 distinct CDR3 sequences, with over 10% occurring once and the leading ten covering about an eighth. Germline V gene sequence: CDR1 MDHEN, CDR2 SYDVKM. V shed 4 bases and J 7 bases; nucleotides not matched to a gene: 16. This CDR3 comprises 19 residues. This material consisted of PBMCs from blood, taken 40 to 50 days after vaccination. The chain links TRBV28 to TRBJ2-2; 12 bases line up with TRBD2. This receptor was taken from a man aged 45-65 years who received an inactivated influenza vaccine. The CDR3 DNA reads as TGTGCCAGCAGTTCCCCCTCCTTAAGACTAGCGGGAGTACTCGGGGAGCTGTTTTTT. It translates to CASSSPSLRLAGVLGELFF. The whole variable domain, remainder taken from reference TRBV28 and TRBJ2-2, is DVKVTQSSRYLVKRTGEKVFLECVQDMDHENMFWYRQDPGLGLRLIYFSYDVKMKEKGDIPEGYSVSREKKERFSLILESASTNQTSMYLCASSSPSLRLAGVLGELFFGEGSRLTVL.